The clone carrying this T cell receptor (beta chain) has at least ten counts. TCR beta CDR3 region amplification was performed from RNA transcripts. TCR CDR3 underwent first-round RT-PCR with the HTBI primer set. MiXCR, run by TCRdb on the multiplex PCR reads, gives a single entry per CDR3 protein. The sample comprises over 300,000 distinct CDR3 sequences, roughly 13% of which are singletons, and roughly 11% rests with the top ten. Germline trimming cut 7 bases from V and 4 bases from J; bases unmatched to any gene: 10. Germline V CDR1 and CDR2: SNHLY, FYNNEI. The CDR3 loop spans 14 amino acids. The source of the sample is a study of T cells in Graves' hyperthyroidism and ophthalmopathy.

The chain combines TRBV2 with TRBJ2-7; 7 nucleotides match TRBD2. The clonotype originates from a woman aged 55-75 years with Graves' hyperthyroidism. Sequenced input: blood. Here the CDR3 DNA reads TGTGCCAGCATGGGGAGGGAGGGCCAGTACGAGCAGTACTTC. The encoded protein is CASMGREGQYEQYF.